This TCR beta chain appears in the sequencing data of a study of cytomegalovirus exposure and HLA in healthy donors. Study-level findings and limits: According to reports, the classifier identified cytomegalovirus status with high specificity and sensitivity. Researchers reported from a later analysis that most CMV-associated TCR beta chains appeared HLA-restricted. V- and J-gene trimming of TCR beta was linked (in a later analysis) to a missense DCLRE1C variant. As a later analysis showed, several of the most significant clusters appeared to be linked to common viral pathogens.

The study ran its PCR with 60 Vbeta and 13 Jbeta primers. The repertoire was sequenced with immunoSEQ multiplex PCR; TCRdb's copy has only in-frame clones and lacks some. The repertoire holds about 200,000 clones, with around 80% as singletons. This clone was recorded only once. Its antigen is unidentified. CDR1 ENHRY and CDR2 SYGVKD come from the germline V gene. The trim removed 4 bases at V and 3 bases at J, leaving 1 base unmatched. This CDR3 has 14 amino acids. The chain carries TRBV10-3 and TRBJ1-2, with TRBD1 matching over 11 bases. The sequenced sample consisted of PBMCs. This receptor was obtained from a boy aged 2 to 10 in good health and CMV-seronegative. CDR3 in amino acids: CAISGGQGDYGYTF. CDR3 DNA sequence: TGTGCCATCAGTGGGGGACAGGGGGACTATGGCTACACCTTC.